This TCR beta chain emerged from a study of identical twins. Study results and limitations: Models predicted less out-of-frame TCR alpha sharing in monozygotic twins than was found.

Worth noting for this clonotype: Its antigen remains unknown.

CDR1 is DFQATT, CDR2 SNEGSKA, per germline (reference sequence). This CDR3 region has 14 residues. V was cut by 6 bases and J by 4 bases, with 16 bases left in between. TCRdb reanalysed the 5' RACE reads using MiXCR and keeps one entry per CDR3 protein. The data show 470,000 or so distinct CDR3 sequences, 20% to 30% seen once. A further study also used this sample, focusing on T cells expressing NK-cell markers. As reported in that work: In the group of eight sequenced donors, seven were HCMV-seropositive and one was seronegative. Among CD8+ T cells from roughly six donors, dominant NKG2C+ clonotypes accounted for roughly 1.0-7.0%.

The chain links TRBV20-1 to TRBJ2-1; D may be TRBD2 (5 bases). Input material: CD4+ T cells sorted from blood. This TCR came from a woman aged 18-29 years in good health. The CDR3 nucleotides read TGCAGTGCCGGAGGACGCGGGTCTTACAATGAGCAGTTCTTC. Amino acids: CSAGGRGSYNEQFF.